The entry that follows covers one TCR beta chain sequence. The target antigen is unknown. The data originate from a study of T cell responses to AZD1222 COVID-19 vaccine. Notes on the study in general: A mostly white British donor set with more females was recruited, and clonal diversity was possibly underestimated.

The V gene end was trimmed by 5 bases and the J gene end by 5 bases; junction bases not matched to a gene: 10. This CDR3 comprises 17 residues. The germline V gene has CDR1 MDHEN and CDR2 SYDVKM. The table came from immunoSEQ multiplex PCR; TCRdb's copy has only in-frame clones and leaves some out. The sample has 57,000 or so clones, around 82% seen once. V usage is TRBV28 and J usage is TRBJ2-1; TRBD2 matches at 12 bases. The TCR originated in an adult who received the AZD1222 COVID-19 vaccine. Specimen: peripheral blood, collected 28 days after the second AZD1222 dose. CDR3 DNA: TGTGCCAGCAGTAGGACTAGCGGGACCCGCCCCCACAATGAGCAGTTCTTC. Amino acid sequence: CASSRTSGTRPHNEQFF.